Shown below are 13 T cell receptor beta chains from a single sample sequenced in a study of cytomegalovirus exposure and HLA in healthy donors. With 60 Vbeta and 13 Jbeta primers, the PCR was carried out. TCRdb's copy holds only in-frame clones and misses some; the assay was immunoSEQ multiplex PCR. This sample's table has about 65,000 clones. Input material: PBMCs. Every receptor here comes from a boy aged 10-17 years in good health and CMV-seronegative.

V usage is TRBV4-1 and J usage is TRBJ2-7; tentative D call: TRBD2 (6 bases). Germline CDR1 and CDR2: MGHRA and YSYEKL. Trimming removed 4 bases from V and 2 bases from J, with 15 bases in between. The CDR3 is 15 residues long. The CDR3 loop is CASSPVSRGAYEQYF. The CDR3 bases are TGCGCCAGCAGCCCCGTCAGCCGCGGGGCCTACGAGCAGTACTTC.

V gene TRBV5-1 combines with J gene TRBJ1-1, with TRBD1 matching 7 bases. Unmatched junction bases numbered 6, after V lost 3 bases and J lost 4 bases. This CDR3 region has 14 residues. Per germline, CDR1 SGHRS and CDR2 YFSETQ. CDR3 coding DNA: TGCGCCAGCAGCTCGACAGGGAGAGTCACTGAAGCTTTCTTT. Translation gives CASSSTGRVTEAFF.

CDR3 sequence reads: CASSLEQQQLIYGYTF. The CDR3 DNA is TGTGCCAGCAGCTTAGAACAACAGCAACTTATTTATGGCTACACCTTC. This chain links TRBV7-8 with TRBJ1-2, with D hard to call. V gave up 1 base and J gave up 5 bases, with 17 bases separating them. CDR1 is SGHVS, CDR2 FQNEAQ, per germline. The CDR3 has 16 amino acids.

The chain joins TRBV18 to TRBJ2-1; D perhaps matches TRBD2 (5 bases). The CDR3 loop spans 17 amino acids. V lost 1 base to trimming and J lost 0 bases, with 13 bases between them. Germline V gene sequence: CDR1 KGHSH, CDR2 LQKENI. CDR3 nucleotide sequence: TGTGCCAGCTCACCACGGTCCGGAGGAAGCTCCTACAATGAGCAGTTCTTC. The encoded protein is CASSPRSGGSSYNEQFF.

The chain couples TRBV6-6 to TRBJ2-3; D is unclear. Germline CDR1 is MNHNY and CDR2 is SVGAGI (reference sequence). The length of the CDR3 is 14 residues. Deletions cut 4 bases from V and 6 bases from J, with 14 bases between. As DNA, the CDR3 is TGTGCCAGCAGTTCACGACTGCAATCCGATACGCAGTATTTT. Amino acid sequence: CASSSRLQSDTQYF.

V gene TRBV19 combines with J gene TRBJ1-2, with 9 bases matching TRBD1. The germline gives CDR1 LNHDA, CDR2 SQIVND (reference sequence). The CDR3 runs to 16 residues. The junction had 14 bases not matched to a gene; V was cut back by 5 bases and J by 7 bases. The CDR3 spells CASSPEVRGQGSGYTF. CDR3 sequence (DNA): TGTGCCAGTAGTCCGGAAGTTCGGGGACAGGGCTCTGGCTACACCTTC.

The chain has TRBV2 and TRBJ2-3; D is uncertain. The CDR3 contains 15 residues. The germline CDR1 and CDR2 sequences are SNHLY and FYNNEI. The V end lost 2 bases, the J end lost 3 bases, and 12 bases lay between the germline ends. CDR3 protein: CASSEIGQRTDTQYF. CDR3 DNA sequence: TGTGCCAGCAGTGAAATAGGTCAGAGGACAGATACGCAGTATTTT.

The chain has TRBV5-4 and TRBJ2-7; tentative D call: TRBD2 (7 bases). This CDR3 has 15 residues. Germline assignment: CDR1 SGHNT and CDR2 YYREEE (reference sequence). Trimming left V 0 bases short and J 2 bases short, with 12 bases between. The CDR3, as DNA: TGTGCCAGCAGCTTGGGGCGGGGGCAAACCTACGAGCAGTACTTC. Translating it yields CASSLGRGQTYEQYF.

This chain joins TRBV7-6 and TRBJ1-2; unclear D gene. CDR1 is SGHVS, CDR2 FNYEAQ, per germline. V was pared by 0 bases and J by 3 bases, with 8 bases between. CDR3 length: 14 residues. CDR3 sequence: CASSLAAEDYGYTF. The DNA for the CDR3 is TGTGCCAGCAGCTTAGCGGCTGAGGACTATGGCTACACCTTC.

This chain uses TRBV6-4 with TRBJ2-1, with D perhaps matching TRBD1 (6 bases). V dropped 4 bases and J dropped 3 bases, with 13 bases sitting between them. The CDR3 consists of 15 residues. From germline, CDR1 is MRHNA and CDR2 SNTAGT. The CDR3 sequence is CASSVHRTVYNEQFF. The DNA of the CDR3 is TGTGCCAGCAGTGTTCACAGGACAGTCTACAATGAGCAGTTCTTC.

V gene TRBV4-1 combines with J gene TRBJ2-1, with D maybe TRBD2 (6 bases). Trimming left V 3 bases short and J 4 bases short, with 19 bases between. Germline V CDR1 and CDR2: MGHRA, YSYEKL. There are 17 residues in the CDR3. CDR3 region: CASSHLGTQTPYNEQFF. In DNA form, the CDR3 reads TGCGCCAGCAGCCATCTCGGGACTCAGACGCCTTACAATGAGCAGTTCTTC.

The chain uses TRBV27 and TRBJ2-7, with D tentatively TRBD1 (7 bases). Germline V gene sequence: CDR1 MNHEY, CDR2 SMNVEV (reference sequence). The CDR3 has 16 residues. V lost 5 bases and J 0 bases, leaving 17 bases between the germline ends. The CDR3, as DNA: TGTGCCAGCAGTATGGGCGGGACAGATCTCTCCTACGAGCAGTACTTC. Translation gives CASSMGGTDLSYEQYF.

V gene TRBV11-2 combines with J gene TRBJ1-6, with D tentatively TRBD1 (5 bases). Trimming pared 5 bases from V and 7 bases from J, leaving 9 bases between. Germline CDR1 reads SGHAT; CDR2 reads FQNNGV. This CDR3 region has 13 residues. CDR3 bases: TGTGCCAGCAGCCGGGGGGACAATTCACCCCTCCACTTT. It encodes CASSRGDNSPLHF.